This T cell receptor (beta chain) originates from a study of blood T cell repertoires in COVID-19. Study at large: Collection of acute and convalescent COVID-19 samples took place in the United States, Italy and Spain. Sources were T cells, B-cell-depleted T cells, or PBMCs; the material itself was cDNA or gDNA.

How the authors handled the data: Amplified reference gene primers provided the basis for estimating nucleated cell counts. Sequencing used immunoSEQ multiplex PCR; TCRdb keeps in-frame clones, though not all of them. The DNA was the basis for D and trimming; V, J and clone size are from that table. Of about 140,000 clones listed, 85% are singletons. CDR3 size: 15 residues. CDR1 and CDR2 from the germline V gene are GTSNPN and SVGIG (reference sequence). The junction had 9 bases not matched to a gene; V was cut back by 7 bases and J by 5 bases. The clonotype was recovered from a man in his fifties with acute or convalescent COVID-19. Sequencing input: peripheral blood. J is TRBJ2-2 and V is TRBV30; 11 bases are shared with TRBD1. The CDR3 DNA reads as TGTGCCTCGAACCGCGGGACAGGGGGTACCGGGGAGCTGTTTTTT. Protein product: CASNRGTGGTGELFF.